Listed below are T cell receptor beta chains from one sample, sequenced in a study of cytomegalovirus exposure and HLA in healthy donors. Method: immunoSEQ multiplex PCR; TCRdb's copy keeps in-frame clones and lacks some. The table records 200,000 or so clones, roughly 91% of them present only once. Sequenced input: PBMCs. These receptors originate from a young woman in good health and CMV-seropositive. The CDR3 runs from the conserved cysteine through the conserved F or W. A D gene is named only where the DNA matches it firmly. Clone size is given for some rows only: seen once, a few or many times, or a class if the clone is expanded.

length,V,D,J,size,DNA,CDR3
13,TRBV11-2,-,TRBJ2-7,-,TGTGCCAGCAGCTTAATCAGGCGCCACGAGCAGTACTTC,CASSLIRRHEQYF
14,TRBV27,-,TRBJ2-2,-,TGTGCCAGCAGCTTATCTCAGGGTACCGGGGAGCTGTTTTTT,CASSLSQGTGELFF
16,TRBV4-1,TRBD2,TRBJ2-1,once,TGCGCCAGCAGCCAAGTACTAGCGTACTCCTACAATGAGCAGTTCTTC,CASSQVLAYSYNEQFF
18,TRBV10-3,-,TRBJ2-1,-,TGTGCCATCAGTGAGTCCGCAGGGCTTGTTTCCTCCTACAATGAGCAGTTCTTC,CAISESAGLVSSYNEQFF
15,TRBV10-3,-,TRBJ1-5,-,TGTGCCATCAGTTTACAGAATTATAGCAATCAGCCCCAGCATTTT,CAISLQNYSNQPQHF
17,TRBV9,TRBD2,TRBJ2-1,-,TGTGCCAGCAGCGTAGCCGGGGGCGGGAGGGCCCTCAATGAGCAGTTCTTC,CASSVAGGGRALNEQFF
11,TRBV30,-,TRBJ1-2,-,TGTGCCTGGAGTGTACAGGGTGGCTACACCTTC,CAWSVQGGYTF
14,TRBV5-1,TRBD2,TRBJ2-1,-,TGCGCCAGCCAGACTAGCGGGACATACAATGAGCAGTTCTTC,CASQTSGTYNEQFF
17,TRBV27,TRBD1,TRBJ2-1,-,TGTGCCAGCAGTTTACGTTCGGACAGGGTAATATACAATGAGCAGTTCTTC,CASSLRSDRVIYNEQFF
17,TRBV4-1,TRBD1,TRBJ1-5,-,TGCGCCAGCAGCCAAGATCCGGGACAGGGATCTCATCAGCCCCAGCATTTT,CASSQDPGQGSHQPQHF
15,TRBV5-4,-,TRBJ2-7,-,TGTGCCAGCAGCACGAACCCAGACGGGGGCTACGAGCAGTACTTC,CASSTNPDGGYEQYF
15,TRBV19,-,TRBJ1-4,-,TGTGCCAGTAGTCCCAACATTGCAACTAATGAAAAACTGTTTTTT,CASSPNIATNEKLFF
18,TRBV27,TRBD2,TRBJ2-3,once,TGTGCCAGCAGTTTATCGGAGCGGGGCGGGGCGGGCACAGATACGCAGTATTTT,CASSLSERGGAGTDTQYF
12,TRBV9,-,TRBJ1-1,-,TGTGCCAGCAGCGTAATAGACACTGAAGCTTTCTTT,CASSVIDTEAFF
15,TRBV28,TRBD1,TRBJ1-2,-,TGTGCCAGCAGTACCCGGACAGGGGGCAACTATGGCTACACCTTC,CASSTRTGGNYGYTF
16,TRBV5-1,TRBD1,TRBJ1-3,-,TGCGCCAGCAGATTTCGGGCAGGGGGCACTGGAAACACCATATATTTT,CASRFRAGGTGNTIYF
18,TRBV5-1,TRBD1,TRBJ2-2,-,TGCGCCAGCACCCGGACAGGGCCTACTTTCGCGAACACCGGGGAGCTGTTTTTT,CASTRTGPTFANTGELFF
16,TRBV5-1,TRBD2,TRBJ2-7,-,TGCGCCAGCAGCTCCGCCCGCGGGAGGAGCTCCTACGAGCAGTACTTC,CASSSARGRSSYEQYF
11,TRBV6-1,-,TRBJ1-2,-,TGTGCCAGCAGTGAAACCAGGGTTGACACCTTC,CASSETRVDTF
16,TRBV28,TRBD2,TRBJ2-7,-,TGTGCCAGCAGTTTATCCGTGGGAGGGATATCCTACGAGCAGTACTTC,CASSLSVGGISYEQYF
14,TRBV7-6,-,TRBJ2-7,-,TGTGCCAGCAGCTTGGGAGCGGCCTCCTACGAGCAGTACTTC,CASSLGAASYEQYF
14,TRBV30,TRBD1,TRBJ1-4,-,TGTGCCTGGAAGCCTCAGGGGGCGGGTGAAAAACTGTTTTTT,CAWKPQGAGEKLFF
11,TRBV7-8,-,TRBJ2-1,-,TGTGCCAGCAGCTTAGGACCCCAGGAGTTCTTC,CASSLGPQEFF
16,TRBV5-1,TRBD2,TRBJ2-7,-,TGCGCCAGCAGCTTGACCAGGGGCGGGGGGTATCACGAGCAGTACTTC,CASSLTRGGGYHEQYF
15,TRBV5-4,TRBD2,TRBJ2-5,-,TGTGCCAGCAGCCTCTGGACTAGTGGGAAAGAGACCCAGTACTTC,CASSLWTSGKETQYF
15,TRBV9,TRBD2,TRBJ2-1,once,TGTGCCAGCAGCGATGGGACTAGCCACTTTAATGAGCAGTTCTTC,CASSDGTSHFNEQFF
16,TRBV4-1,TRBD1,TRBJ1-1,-,TGCGCCAGCAGCCATCCCGGACAGGGGGCTAGCACTGAAGCTTTCTTT,CASSHPGQGASTEAFF
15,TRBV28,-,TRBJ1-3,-,TGTGCCAGCAGTTTTATGCTGAGGACTGGAAACACCATATATTTT,CASSFMLRTGNTIYF
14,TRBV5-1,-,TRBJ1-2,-,TGCGCCAGCAGCCCTACGGACACCTTTCCGAGATACACCTTC,CASSPTDTFPRYTF
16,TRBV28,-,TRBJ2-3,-,TGTGCCAGCAGTTTAAGAGAGCGGTGGTTGACAGATACGCAGTATTTT,CASSLRERWLTDTQYF
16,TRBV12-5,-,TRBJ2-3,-,TGTGCTAGTGGTTTGGTACTGCGGGAACGCACAGATACGCAGTATTTT,CASGLVLRERTDTQYF
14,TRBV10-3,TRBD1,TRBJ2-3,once,TGTGCCATCAGAGGGGGACAGGGAACAGATACGCAGTATTTT,CAIRGGQGTDTQYF
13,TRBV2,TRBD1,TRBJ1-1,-,TGTGCCAGCGCCGGGACAGGGGTCACTGAAGCTTTCTTT,CASAGTGVTEAFF
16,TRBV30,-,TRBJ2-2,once,TGTGCCTGGATCCCGGTCCAGGGGTTTGGCACCGGGGAGCTGTTTTTT,CAWIPVQGFGTGELFF
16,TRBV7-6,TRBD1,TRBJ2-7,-,TGTGCCAGCAGCTTAACCGGGACAGGGAAGGGCTACGAGCAGTACTTC,CASSLTGTGKGYEQYF
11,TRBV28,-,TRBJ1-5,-,TGTGCCAGCAGCCTCAATCAGCCCCAGCATTTT,CASSLNQPQHF
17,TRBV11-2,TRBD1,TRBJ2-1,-,TGTGCCAGCAGCTCCAGGGGGTGGGGGAACTCCTACAATGAGCAGTTCTTC,CASSSRGWGNSYNEQFF